Below, one TCR beta chain is given with its context. Germline loops: CDR1 MNHEY, CDR2 SVGEGT. Trimming removed 2 bases at V and 5 bases at J, with 14 bases between. The CDR3 has 15 residues. The sample originates from a study of identical twins. It was template switching that added a universal primer site, and there were unique molecular identifiers on the cDNA. TCRdb re-called the 5' RACE reads with MiXCR, one entry per CDR3 protein. The repertoire has hundreds of thousands of distinct CDR3 sequences, about 20% of them found once; the top ten carry approximately 14%. The same data also contributed to another study, on T cells expressing NK-cell markers.

The sample consisted of PBMCs. The V and J genes are TRBV6-2 or TRBV6-3 and TRBJ2-3, with D unclear. The TCR sequence derives from a woman under 30 in good health. CDR3 sequence reads: CASSYVRFGGDTQYF. Written as DNA, the CDR3 is TGTGCCAGCAGTTACGTGCGGTTTGGTGGAGATACGCAGTATTTT.